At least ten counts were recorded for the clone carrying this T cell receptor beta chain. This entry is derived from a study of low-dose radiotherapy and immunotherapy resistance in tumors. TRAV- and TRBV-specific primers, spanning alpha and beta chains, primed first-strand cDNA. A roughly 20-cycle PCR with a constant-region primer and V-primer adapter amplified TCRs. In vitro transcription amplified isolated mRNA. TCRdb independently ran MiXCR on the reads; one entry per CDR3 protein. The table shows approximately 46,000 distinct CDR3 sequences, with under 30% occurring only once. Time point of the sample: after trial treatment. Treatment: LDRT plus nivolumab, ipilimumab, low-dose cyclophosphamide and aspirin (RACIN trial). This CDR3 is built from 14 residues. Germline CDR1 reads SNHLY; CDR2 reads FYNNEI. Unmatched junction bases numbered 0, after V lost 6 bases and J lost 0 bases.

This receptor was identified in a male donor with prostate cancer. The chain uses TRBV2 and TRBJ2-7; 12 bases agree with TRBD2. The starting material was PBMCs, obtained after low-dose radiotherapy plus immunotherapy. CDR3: CASRTSGSSYEQYF. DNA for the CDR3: TGTGCCAGCAGGACTAGCGGGAGCTCCTACGAGCAGTACTTC. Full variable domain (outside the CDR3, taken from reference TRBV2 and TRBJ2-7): EPEVTQTPSHQVTQMGQEVILRCVPISNHLYFYWYRQILGQKVEFLVSFYNNEISEKSEIFDDQFSVERPDGSNFTLKIRSTKLEDSAMYFCASRTSGSSYEQYFGPGTRLTVT.